A single sample gave rise to the 12 T cell receptor beta chains below, sequenced in a study of shared clonotypes between healthy human individuals. Sequencing was performed with immunoSEQ multiplex PCR; in TCRdb, only in-frame clones are kept and a portion is missing. The sample shows hundreds of thousands of clones, about 96% of them seen only once. The sequenced sample was naive CD4+ T cells sorted from blood. The subset denotes: CD45RA+ positively selected. These receptors were obtained from a woman aged 25 to 39 in good health.

The chain links TRBV6-1 to TRBJ2-3; 13 bases map to TRBD2. J lost 0 bases, V lost 4 bases, and 4 bases had no gene match. CDR3 length: 17 amino acids. Per the germline V gene, CDR1 is MNHNS and CDR2 is SASEGT. This chain's CDR3 is CASSGLAGGFSTDTQYF. The CDR3 coding sequence is TGTGCCAGCAGTGGACTAGCGGGAGGCTTCAGCACAGATACGCAGTATTTT.

The chain links TRBV18 to TRBJ2-1; D is ambiguous. CDR1 and CDR2 (germline): KGHSH, LQKENI. This CDR3 has 12 amino acids. Trimming pared 2 bases from V and 8 bases from J, leaving 7 bases between. The chain's CDR3 is CASSPIEDEQFF. The DNA for the CDR3 is TGTGCCAGCTCACCAATTGAGGATGAGCAGTTCTTC. Filled out from reference TRBV18 and TRBJ2-1, the complete variable domain reads NAGVMQNPRHLVRRRGQEARLRCSPMKGHSHVYWYRQLPEEGLKFMVYLQKENIIDESGMPKERFSAEFPKEGPSILRIQQVVRGDSAAYFCASSPIEDEQFFGPGTRLTVL.

In the case of this clone: Other DNA sequences in the sample encode the same CDR3. The genes are TRBV28 and TRBJ2-7; D may be TRBD1 or TRBD2 (5 bases each). V dropped 5 bases and J dropped 5 bases, with 16 bases sitting between them. Germline V gene lookup returns CDR1 MDHEN and CDR2 SYDVKM. CDR3 size: 14 residues. The CDR3 is CASSPPDRGHEQYF. The CDR3 nucleotides read TGTGCCAGCAGTCCACCGGACCGGGGCCACGAGCAGTACTTC.

This clone was detected only a few times. The same CDR3 is also encoded by other DNA sequences in this sample. The chain uses TRBV7-9 and TRBJ1-2; D not certain. The V end was cut by 3 bases, the J end by 5 bases, with 7 bases between. Looked up from germline, CDR1 is SEHNR and CDR2 is FQNEAQ (reference sequence). The CDR3 totals 12 residues. CDR3 loop: CASSFSEYGYTF. The CDR3 DNA follows: TGTGCCAGCAGCTTTTCCGAGTATGGCTACACCTTC.

This clone occurred once. The chain carries TRBV6-6 and TRBJ1-5; possible D gene TRBD1, 5 bases. Trimming removed 6 bases at V and 3 bases at J, with 18 bases between. Germline loops: CDR1 MNHNY, CDR2 SVGAGI (reference sequence). The length of the CDR3 is 16 residues. The CDR3 sequence: CASSRGGDGDNQPQHF. In nucleotides, the CDR3 is TGTGCCAGCAGCCGCGGGGGGGACGGGGACAATCAGCCCCAGCATTTT.

Concerning this clone itself: In the same sample, other DNA sequences code for this CDR3. The chain has TRBV5-1 and TRBJ2-2; TRBD2 might be the D (6 bases). V was trimmed by 2 bases and J by 1 base, leaving 6 bases between them. The germline gives CDR1 SGHRS, CDR2 YFSETQ. The CDR3 totals 14 residues. The DNA for the CDR3 is TGCGCCAGCAGCTTTAGCGGGAACACCGGGGAGCTGTTTTTT. It translates to CASSFSGNTGELFF.

This chain links TRBV19 with TRBJ2-7; a weak D match, TRBD2 (5 bases). Germline V gene sequence: CDR1 LNHDA, CDR2 SQIVND (reference sequence). V was trimmed by 9 bases and J by 0 bases, leaving 12 bases between them. The CDR3 runs to 13 residues. CDR3 sequence reads: CASSGGGSYEQYF. The CDR3 DNA follows: TGTGCCAGCTCAGGAGGAGGCTCCTACGAGCAGTACTTC.

The CDR3 DNA reads TGTGCCAGCAGTTACCACGGGCCCTACAATGAGCAGTTCTTC. It translates to CASSYHGPYNEQFF. V and J are TRBV6-5 and TRBJ2-1; no firm D call. The CDR3 is 14 residues long. In germline, CDR1 is MNHEY, CDR2 SVGAGI. V dropped 2 bases and J dropped 2 bases, with 7 bases sitting between them.

The gene calls are TRBV18 and TRBJ1-2; perhaps TRBD1 as D (5 bases). Trimming pared 3 bases from V and 1 base from J, leaving 18 bases between. Germline V gene data show CDR1 as KGHSH and CDR2 as LQKENI. There are 17 residues in the CDR3. CDR3 nucleotides: TGTGCCAGCTCACCTGAGGGGAGTAGGGCCCATAACTATGGCTACACCTTC. As protein: CASSPEGSRAHNYGYTF. Full variable domain (missing parts from reference TRBV18 and TRBJ1-2): NAGVMQNPRHLVRRRGQEARLRCSPMKGHSHVYWYRQLPEEGLKFMVYLQKENIIDESGMPKERFSAEFPKEGPSILRIQQVVRGDSAAYFCASSPEGSRAHNYGYTFGSGTRLTVV.

CDR3 sequence: CASSPQGQKVETQYF. The CDR3 nucleotides read TGTGCCAGCTCACCACAAGGGCAGAAGGTGGAGACCCAGTACTTC. The chain links TRBV18 to TRBJ2-5; D unclear. Looked up from germline, CDR1 is KGHSH and CDR2 is LQKENI. V was trimmed by 1 base and J by 5 bases, leaving 14 bases between them. The CDR3 totals 15 residues.

The V call is TRBV5-1, the J call TRBJ2-3, with no clear D. Deletions cut 7 bases from V and 1 base from J, with 10 bases between. The CDR3 is 13 residues long. Germline V gene data show CDR1 as SGHRS and CDR2 as YFSETQ. The CDR3 DNA reads TGCGCCAGCTTGGTGGTAGGCACAGATACGCAGTATTTT. This translates into CASLVVGTDTQYF.

The chain joins TRBV2 to TRBJ2-1; D unresolved. V lost 6 bases, J lost 7 bases, and 10 bases lay in between. The CDR3 spans 12 residues. Per the germline V gene, CDR1 is SNHLY and CDR2 is FYNNEI. For the CDR3, the DNA is TGTGCCAGCAGCCGGCTAGGTAATGAGCAGTTCTTC. Residues: CASSRLGNEQFF. Supplemented by reference TRBV2 and TRBJ2-1, the full variable domain reads EPEVTQTPSHQVTQMGQEVILRCVPISNHLYFYWYRQILGQKVEFLVSFYNNEISEKSEIFDDQFSVERPDGSNFTLKIRSTKLEDSAMYFCASSRLGNEQFFGPGTRLTVL.